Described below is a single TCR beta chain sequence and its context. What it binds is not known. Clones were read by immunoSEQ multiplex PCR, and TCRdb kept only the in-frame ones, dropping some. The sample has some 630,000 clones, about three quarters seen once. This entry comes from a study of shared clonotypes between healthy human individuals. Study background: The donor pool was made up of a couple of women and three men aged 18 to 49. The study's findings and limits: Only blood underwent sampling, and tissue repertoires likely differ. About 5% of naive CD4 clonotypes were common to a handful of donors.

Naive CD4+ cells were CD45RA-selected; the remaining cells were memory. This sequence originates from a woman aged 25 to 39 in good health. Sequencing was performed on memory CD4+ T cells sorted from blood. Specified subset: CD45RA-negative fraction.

The CDR3 region is CAWSTGFSSYNEQFF. In DNA form, the CDR3 reads TGTGCCTGGAGTACGGGGTTCAGCTCCTACAATGAGCAGTTCTTC. This chain joins TRBV30 and TRBJ2-1, with a weak D call TRBD2 (5 bases). V gave up 2 bases and J gave up 0 bases, with 11 bases separating them. The germline V gene has CDR1 GTSNPN and CDR2 SVGIG (reference sequence). The CDR3 has 15 residues.